The 32 T cell receptor beta chains given below trace back to one sample, sequenced in a study of glioma-infiltrating T cells after dendritic cell vaccination (dated by TCRdb to about 2016). The library was prepared using the immunoSEQ multiplex PCR assay. In its TCRdb copy, this immuneACCESS table keeps in-frame sequences only and misses some clones. Where compared with another copy, unresolved V genes explain less than half of these, and the others have no known cause. In this sample the table shows more than 100,000 clones, about four fifths of which occur a single time. Of the sample, roughly 12% falls within the top ten clones. The specimen was blood, collected before dendritic cell vaccination. These receptors all come from a human donor with glioblastoma.

The V gene is TRBV30, the J gene TRBJ1-2, with D maybe TRBD1 (6 bases). The V end was cut by 2 bases, the J end by 2 bases, with 12 bases between. The CDR3 extends over 14 amino acids. Germline loops: CDR1 GTSNPN, CDR2 SVGIG (reference sequence). The CDR3 reads CAWSLGHTNYGYTF. As DNA, the CDR3 is TGTGCCTGGAGTTTGGGACACACCAACTATGGCTACACCTTC.

This rearrangement joins TRBV5-6 to TRBJ1-4, with 10 bases identical to TRBD1. CDR3 size: 18 residues. The germline CDR1 and CDR2 sequences are SGHDT and YYEEEE. Trimming cost V 4 bases and J 3 bases; bases outside gene matches: 12. CDR3 sequence reads: CASSADRGRMSANEKLFF. The CDR3 nucleotides read TGTGCCAGCAGCGCAGACAGGGGGCGTATGTCGGCTAATGAAAAACTGTTTTTT.

This chain links TRBV30 with TRBJ1-3; no clear D gene. Germline loops: CDR1 GTSNPN, CDR2 SVGIG (reference sequence). V was shortened by 4 bases and J by 0 bases, with 16 bases between the two germline ends. The CDR3 length is 16 residues. The DNA of the CDR3 is TGTGCCTGGATGCTGGGTGGCGGTAGCTCTGGAAACACCATATATTTT. This gives the protein CAWMLGGGSSGNTIYF.

As to this clone: Mismatch with germline at one junction end may stem from a read error. The V gene is TRBV4-1, the J gene TRBJ2-1; a weak D match, TRBD2 (5 bases). CDR1 MGHRA and CDR2 YSYEKL come from the germline V gene. There are 14 residues in the CDR3. CDR3 loop: CASSQEAVPHEQFF. The CDR3 DNA reads as TGTGCCAGCAGCCAAGAAGCGGTCCCCCATGAGCAGTTCTTC.

The gene calls are TRBV6-1 and TRBJ2-7; 7 bases map to TRBD1. Trimming removed 6 bases from V and 6 bases from J; junction bases left unmatched: 8. The germline CDR1 and CDR2 sequences are MNHNS and SASEGT. The CDR3 length is 13 residues. The CDR3 sequence is CASRRGLWAEQYF. CDR3 DNA sequence: TGTGCCAGCAGAAGGGGGCTTTGGGCCGAGCAGTACTTC.

The chain joins TRBV10-1 to TRBJ1-1; TRBD1 aligns across 8 bases. The CDR3 loop spans 13 amino acids. The trim removed 4 bases at V and 7 bases at J, leaving 5 bases unmatched. Germline CDR1 and CDR2: WNHNN and SYGVQD (reference sequence). The CDR3 DNA sequence: TGCGCCAGCAGTGTCGATGGACAGGGTGAAGCTTTCTTT. Its protein product is CASSVDGQGEAFF.

The chain couples TRBV19 to TRBJ1-2; tentative D call: TRBD1 (6 bases). Trimming pared 5 bases from V and 7 bases from J, leaving 26 bases between. The CDR3 is 17 amino acids. Germline V gene lookup returns CDR1 LNHDA and CDR2 SQIVND (reference sequence). This chain's CDR3 is CASSFKPGTISGGGYTF. CDR3 in DNA: TGTGCCAGTAGTTTCAAACCCGGGACAATCAGTGGAGGTGGCTACACCTTC.

The chain recombines TRBV2 with TRBJ1-1, with D unclear. In germline, CDR1 is SNHLY, CDR2 FYNNEI. CDR3 length: 13 amino acids. Trimming pared 8 bases from V and 1 base from J, leaving 11 bases between. CDR3 amino acids: CASLVQRNTEAFF. The CDR3 nucleotides are TGTGCCAGCTTGGTACAACGGAACACTGAAGCTTTCTTT.

The rearrangement joins TRBV29-1 to TRBJ2-5, with 9 bases fitting TRBD1. After removal of 7 bases from V and 5 bases from J, the junction contained 11 bases not matched to a gene. Germline CDR1 is SQVTM and CDR2 is ANQGSEA. This CDR3 comprises 14 residues. This CDR3 is CSGSHRGRGETQYF. CDR3 DNA sequence: TGCAGCGGTTCCCACAGGGGGCGCGGGGAGACCCAGTACTTC. The full variable domain, in which reference TRBV29-1 and TRBJ2-5 provide the parts outside the CDR3, is SAVISQKPSRDICQRGTSLTIQCQVDSQVTMMFWYRQQPGQSLTLIATANQGSEATYESGFVIDKFPISRPNLTFSTLTVSNMSPEDSSIYLCSGSHRGRGETQYFGPGTRLLVL.

This chain joins TRBV11-2 and TRBJ2-7, with 10 nucleotides matching TRBD1. Germline lookup yields CDR1 SGHAT and CDR2 FQNNGV. V shed 5 bases and J 2 bases; nucleotides not matched to a gene: 6. The CDR3 contains 15 residues. CDR3 sequence (DNA): TGTGCCAGCAGCCGTGGGACAGGGGAGGCCTACGAGCAGTACTTC. It translates to CASSRGTGEAYEQYF.

The V call is TRBV4-3, the J call TRBJ1-4; D call uncertain. V lost 4 bases to trimming and J lost 7 bases, with 19 bases between them. This CDR3 has 16 amino acids. CDR1 and CDR2 from the germline V gene are LGHNA and YSLEER. The chain's CDR3 is CASSPYRTAAGEKLFF. CDR3 sequence (DNA): TGCGCCAGCAGCCCGTATAGGACTGCGGCTGGTGAAAAACTGTTTTTT.

This clone came up a few times. This chain links TRBV7-9 with TRBJ1-6; D possibly corresponds to TRBD1 (5 bases). This CDR3 region has 16 residues. Germline CDR1 and CDR2: SEHNR and FQNEAQ (reference sequence). V lost 5 bases, J lost 7 bases, and 18 bases lay in between. The chain's CDR3 is CASSPIIGAGNSPLHF. The CDR3 region has the DNA TGTGCCAGCAGCCCAATCATAGGGGCTGGGAATTCACCCCTCCACTTT.

The chain is built from TRBV10-3 and TRBJ1-2, with no clear D. V shed 2 bases and J shed 8 bases, with 12 bases lying between them. The CDR3 totals 13 residues. The germline CDR1 and CDR2 sequences are ENHRY and SYGVKD. The CDR3 DNA reads as TGTGCCATCAGTGAGCGCTCAGCAGGAGGCTACACCTTC. Encoded protein: CAISERSAGGYTF.

This clone was detected only once. The chain couples TRBV18 to TRBJ1-1; 7 bases agree with TRBD1. This CDR3 contains 14 residues. Germline trimming cut 3 bases from V and 10 bases from J; bases unmatched to any gene: 11. From germline, CDR1 is KGHSH and CDR2 LQKENI. The CDR3 DNA sequence: TGTGCCAGCTCACCGGGTGGGACAGAGGAAGTAGCTTTCTTT. Protein: CASSPGGTEEVAFF.

This clone appeared a few times. The J gene is TRBJ1-5, the V gene TRBV5-8; 9 nucleotides line up with TRBD1. The CDR3 length is 14 residues. The trim removed 4 bases at V and 4 bases at J, leaving 3 bases unmatched. Germline lookup yields CDR1 SGHTS and CDR2 YDEGEE. Here the CDR3 reads CASSTGTGNQPQHF. Here the CDR3 DNA reads TGTGCCAGCAGCACCGGGACAGGGAATCAGCCCCAGCATTTT. Full variable domain (outside the CDR3, taken from reference TRBV5-8 and TRBJ1-5): EAGVTQSPTHLIKTRGQQATLRCSPISGHTSVYWYQQALGLGLQFLLWYDEGEERNRGNFPPRFSGRQFPNYSSELNVNALELEDSALYLCASSTGTGNQPQHFGDGTRLSIL.

The V call is TRBV7-8, the J call TRBJ2-7, with TRBD1 as a possible D gene (5 bases). The CDR3 extends over 13 amino acids. The germline V and J ends were trimmed by 4 bases and 6 bases, with 13 bases remaining between them. Germline V gene lookup returns CDR1 SGHVS and CDR2 FQNEAQ. CDR3 amino acids: CASSYTPGLEQYF. CDR3 coding DNA: TGTGCCAGCAGCTACACACCAGGGCTCGAGCAGTACTTC.

This clone has a single count. The gene calls are TRBV30 and TRBJ2-5, with 11 bases fitting TRBD2. The CDR3 loop spans 16 amino acids. J was trimmed by 7 bases and V by 0 bases; bases with no gene match: 10. Germline values: CDR1 GTSNPN, CDR2 SVGIG (reference sequence). CDR3 in DNA: TGTGCCTGGAGTGTTAGCGGGGGGGCCTCCGGCGCGACCCAGTACTTC. It codes for CAWSVSGGASGATQYF.

This clone was observed a handful of times. This chain connects TRBV9 to TRBJ2-1; D call uncertain. The CDR3 loop spans 11 amino acids. Trimming took 3 bases from V and 8 from J, leaving 6 bases between them. From germline, CDR1 is SGDLS and CDR2 YYNGEE. CDR3 sequence reads: CASSALDEQFF. DNA for the CDR3: TGTGCCAGCAGCGCCCTCGATGAGCAGTTCTTC. Looking up the rest from reference TRBV9 and TRBJ2-1 gives the full variable domain: DSGVTQTPKHLITATGQRVTLRCSPRSGDLSVYWYQQSLDQGLQFLIQYYNGEERAKGNILERFSAQQFPDLHSELNLSSLELGDSALYFCASSALDEQFFGPGTRLTVL.

Note on this clone: Other DNA sequences within the sample encode an identical CDR3. CDR3 in amino acids: CASSEGGGGYTF. In DNA form, the CDR3 reads TGTGCCAGCAGTGAAGGTGGGGGGGGCTACACCTTC. The chain carries TRBV25-1 and TRBJ1-2; D might be TRBD1 (5 bases). V lost 2 bases and J 8 bases, leaving 9 bases between the germline ends. Germline V gives CDR1 MGHDK, CDR2 SYGVNS. The CDR3 runs to 12 residues.

V is TRBV6-4 and J is TRBJ2-7, with 13 bases that match TRBD2. V dropped 7 bases and J dropped 5; count of bases not matched to a gene: 14. This CDR3 is 17 amino acids long. CDR1 MRHNA and CDR2 SNTAGT come from the germline V gene. The DNA for the CDR3 is TGTGCCAGCATCACCGGGACTAGCGGGGTAATGGGGGACGAGCAGTACTTC. Translating gives CASITGTSGVMGDEQYF.

This chain uses TRBV30 with TRBJ1-2; 10 bases are a match to TRBD1. The CDR3 sequence is 15 residues long. In germline, CDR1 is GTSNPN, CDR2 SVGIG (reference sequence). Trimming cost V 2 bases and J 4 bases; bases outside gene matches: 7. CDR3 nucleotide sequence: TGTGCCTGGAGTCCCCCTGACAGGGGGCTCTATGGCTACACCTTC. Translation gives CAWSPPDRGLYGYTF.

J is TRBJ1-2 and V is TRBV19; 10 nucleotides line up with TRBD1. The CDR3 sequence is 15 residues long. V shed 1 base, J shed 3 bases, and the junction held 2 bases outside the gene matches. Germline V gene sequence: CDR1 LNHDA, CDR2 SQIVND (reference sequence). The CDR3 loop reads CASSIGTGGDYGYTF. The CDR3 DNA reads TGTGCCAGTAGTATAGGGACAGGGGGGGACTATGGCTACACCTTC.

The chain has TRBV19 and TRBJ1-5; TRBD1 agrees at 7 bases. The germline CDR1 and CDR2 sequences are LNHDA and SQIVND (reference sequence). CDR3 length: 13 amino acids. The ends lost 6 bases at V and 3 bases at J; junction bases unmatched: 2. CDR3 region: CASRGTANQPQHF. CDR3 in DNA: TGTGCCAGTAGAGGGACAGCCAATCAGCCCCAGCATTTT.

V and J are TRBV6-4 and TRBJ1-1, with D perhaps TRBD1 (6 bases). The CDR3 length is 14 residues. V was clipped by 8 bases and J by 1 base, with 14 bases between them. Germline V CDR1 and CDR2: MRHNA, SNTAGT. The CDR3 DNA is TGTGCCAGCGTTTGGGACACGGGGAACACTGAAGCTTTCTTT. Protein product: CASVWDTGNTEAFF.

The rearrangement joins TRBV5-1 to TRBJ1-1; D remains ambiguous. CDR3 size: 14 residues. Germline-derived CDR1 and CDR2 are SGHRS and YFSETQ. V lost 1 base, J lost 0 bases, and 7 bases lay in between. CDR3 nucleotides: TGCGCCAGCAGCTTGAGTAACTTGAACACTGAAGCTTTCTTT. Translating it yields CASSLSNLNTEAFF.

This clone has just one count. J is TRBJ1-1 and V is TRBV28; D not resolved. The V gene's germline CDR1 is MDHEN and CDR2 SYDVKM. The CDR3 runs 13 residues. Deletions cut 7 bases from V and 4 bases from J, with 13 bases between. The CDR3 loop is CASNREAVTEAFF. The CDR3 nucleotides are TGTGCCAGCAATAGGGAGGCCGTCACTGAAGCTTTCTTT. The variable domain in full, with the rest retrieved from reference TRBV28 and TRBJ1-1, is DVKVTQSSRYLVKRTGEKVFLECVQDMDHENMFWYRQDPGLGLRLIYFSYDVKMKEKGDIPEGYSVSREKKERFSLILESASTNQTSMYLCASNREAVTEAFFGQGTRLTVV.

This clone appeared once. V and J are TRBV5-5 and TRBJ1-2, with 10 bases fitting TRBD1. Germline trimming cut 0 bases from V and 9 bases from J; bases unmatched to any gene: 8. CDR1 is SGHKS, CDR2 YYEKEE, per germline (reference sequence). The CDR3 totals 15 residues. DNA of the CDR3: TGTGCCAGCAGCTTGGTTTTGGGACAGGGGACTAGCTACACCTTC. Protein sequence: CASSLVLGQGTSYTF.

The DNA for the CDR3 is TGTGCCAGCAGCCAACGGGGGGGGGCCGAAGATACGCAGTATTTT. Its protein product is CASSQRGGAEDTQYF. The chain joins TRBV4-2 to TRBJ2-3; 8 bases match TRBD2. Germline lookup yields CDR1 LGHNA and CDR2 YNFKEQ. This CDR3 is built from 15 residues. With V trimmed by 2 bases and J by 5 bases, 6 bases remained unmatched.

A word on this clone: Other DNA sequences in this specimen translate into the identical CDR3. J is TRBJ2-6 and V is TRBV5-6, with D perhaps matching TRBD1 (5 bases). This CDR3 has 18 residues. Germline CDR1 is SGHDT and CDR2 is YYEEEE. Trimming took off 7 bases at V and 5 bases at J, with 25 bases between the two ends. The CDR3 DNA is TGTGCCAGCCACGAGGACAATAGGTCACAAAGTCGGGCCAACGTCCTGACTTTC. It is translated as CASHEDNRSQSRANVLTF.

The chain has TRBV4-1 and TRBJ2-3; D possibly corresponds to TRBD2 (8 bases). Germline CDR1 is MGHRA and CDR2 is YSYEKL. Trimming left V 0 bases short and J 11 bases short, with 21 bases between. This CDR3 region has 16 residues. DNA of the CDR3: TGCGCCAGCAGCCAAGATCAGGGGGGACTAGGTAGATGGCAGTATTTT. Protein: CASSQDQGGLGRWQYF.

CDR3 in DNA: TGTGCCAGCAGTTTAAGTGGGACTAGCTACGAGCAGTACTTC. It specifies CASSLSGTSYEQYF. This chain connects TRBV27 to TRBJ2-7; 8 nucleotides agree with TRBD2. Germline CDR1 reads MNHEY; CDR2 reads SMNVEV (reference sequence). This CDR3 has 14 residues. Trimming took 2 bases from V and 3 from J; bases not matched to a gene: 3.

This clone was detected a few times. The chain links TRBV6-1 to TRBJ1-3; D ambiguous. CDR3 size: 14 residues. Trimming removed 0 bases from V and 6 bases from J, with 9 bases in between. Germline V gene sequence: CDR1 MNHNS, CDR2 SASEGT. As DNA, the CDR3 is TGTGCCAGCAGTGAAGCTCGGGAGCTAAACACCATATATTTT. Its translation is CASSEARELNTIYF.